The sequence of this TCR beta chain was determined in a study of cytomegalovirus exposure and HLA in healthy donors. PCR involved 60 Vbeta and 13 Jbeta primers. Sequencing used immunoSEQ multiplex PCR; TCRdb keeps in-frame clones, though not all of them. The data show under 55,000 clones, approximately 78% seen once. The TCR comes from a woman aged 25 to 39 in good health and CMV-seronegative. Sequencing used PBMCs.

CDR3 protein: CASSPARAVSEAFF. The CDR3 DNA reads TGTGCCAGCAGTCCTGCCAGGGCCGTCTCTGAAGCTTTCTTT. V and J are TRBV6-5 and TRBJ1-1; tentative D call: TRBD1 (5 bases). This CDR3 spans 14 amino acids. The germline CDR1 and CDR2 sequences are MNHEY and SVGAGI. V lost 5 bases, J lost 6 bases, and 16 bases lay in between.